The present entry profiles one T cell receptor beta chain with its context. The data derive from a study of cytomegalovirus exposure and HLA in healthy donors. V lost 1 base and J lost 5; bases outside the gene matches: 2. Germline lookup yields CDR1 MGHRA and CDR2 YSYEKL. The CDR3 sequence is 14 residues long. The primer mix had 60 Vbeta and 13 Jbeta primers. Original data processing: Later, tens of millions of unique TCR beta chains were counted in an analysis, and some 10 million of them were shared. Data came from immunoSEQ multiplex PCR; TCRdb stores just in-frame clones and leaves some out. V and J calls and clone size follow that table, whereas D and trimming were derived from the DNA. This sample yields tens of thousands of clones, of which roughly 67% are seen a single time; around 20% belongs to the top ten.

The TCR comes from a man between 45 and 60 years old in good health and CMV-seropositive. The chain is built from TRBV4-1 and TRBJ1-1; 9 nucleotides align to TRBD1. Source material: PBMCs. CDR3 residues: CASSQGDRGTEAFF. CDR3 in DNA: TGCGCCAGCAGCCAAGGTGACAGGGGGACTGAAGCTTTCTTT.